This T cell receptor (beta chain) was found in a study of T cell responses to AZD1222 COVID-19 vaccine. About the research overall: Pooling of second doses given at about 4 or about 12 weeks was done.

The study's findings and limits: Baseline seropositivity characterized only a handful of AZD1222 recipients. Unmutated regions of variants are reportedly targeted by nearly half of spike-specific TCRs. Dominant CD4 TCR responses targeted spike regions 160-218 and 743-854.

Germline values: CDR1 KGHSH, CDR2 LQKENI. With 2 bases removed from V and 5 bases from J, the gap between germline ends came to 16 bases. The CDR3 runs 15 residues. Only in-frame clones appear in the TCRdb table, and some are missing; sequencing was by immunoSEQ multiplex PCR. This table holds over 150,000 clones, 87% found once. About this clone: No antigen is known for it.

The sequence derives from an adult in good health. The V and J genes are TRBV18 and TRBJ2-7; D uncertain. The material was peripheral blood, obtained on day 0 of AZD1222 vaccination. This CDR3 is CASSPDLKGKNEQYF. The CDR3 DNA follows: TGTGCCAGCTCACCAGACCTGAAGGGCAAAAACGAGCAGTACTTC.